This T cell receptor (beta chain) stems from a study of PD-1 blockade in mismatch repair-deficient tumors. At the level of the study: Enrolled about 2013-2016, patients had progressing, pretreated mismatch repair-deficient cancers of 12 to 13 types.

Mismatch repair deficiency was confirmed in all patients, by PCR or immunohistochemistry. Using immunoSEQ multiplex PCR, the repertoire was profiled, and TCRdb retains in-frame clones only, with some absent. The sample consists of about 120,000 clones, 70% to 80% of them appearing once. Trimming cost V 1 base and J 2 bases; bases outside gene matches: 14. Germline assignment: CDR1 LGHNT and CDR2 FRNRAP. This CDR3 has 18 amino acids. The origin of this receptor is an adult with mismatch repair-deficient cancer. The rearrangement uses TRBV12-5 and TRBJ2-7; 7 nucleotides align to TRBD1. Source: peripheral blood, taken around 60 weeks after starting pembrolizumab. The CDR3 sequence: CASGLATGAGSGAYEQYF. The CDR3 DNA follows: TGTGCTAGTGGTTTGGCTACAGGGGCAGGTTCCGGGGCCTACGAGCAGTACTTC. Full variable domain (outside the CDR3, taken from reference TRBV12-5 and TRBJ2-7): DARVTQTPRHKVTEMGQEVTMRCQPILGHNTVFWYRQTMMQGLELLAYFRNRAPLDDSGMPKDRFSAEMPDATLATLKIQPSEPRDSAVYFCASGLATGAGSGAYEQYFGPGTRLTVT.